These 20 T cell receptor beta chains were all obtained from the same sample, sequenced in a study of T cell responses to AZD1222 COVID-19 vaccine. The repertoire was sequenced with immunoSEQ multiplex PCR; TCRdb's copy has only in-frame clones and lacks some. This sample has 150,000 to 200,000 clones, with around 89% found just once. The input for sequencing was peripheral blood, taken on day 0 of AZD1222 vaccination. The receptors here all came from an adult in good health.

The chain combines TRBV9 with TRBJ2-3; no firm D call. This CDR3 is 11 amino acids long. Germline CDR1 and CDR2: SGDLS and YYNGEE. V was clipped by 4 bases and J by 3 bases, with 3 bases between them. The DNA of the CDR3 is TGTGCCAGCAGCCAAACAGATACGCAGTATTTT. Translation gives CASSQTDTQYF.

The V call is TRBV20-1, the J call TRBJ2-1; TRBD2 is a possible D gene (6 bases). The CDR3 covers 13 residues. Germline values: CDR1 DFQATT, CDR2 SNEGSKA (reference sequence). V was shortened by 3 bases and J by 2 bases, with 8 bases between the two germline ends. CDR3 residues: CSASTSPYNEQFF. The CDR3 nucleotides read TGCAGTGCTAGTACTAGCCCCTACAATGAGCAGTTCTTC.

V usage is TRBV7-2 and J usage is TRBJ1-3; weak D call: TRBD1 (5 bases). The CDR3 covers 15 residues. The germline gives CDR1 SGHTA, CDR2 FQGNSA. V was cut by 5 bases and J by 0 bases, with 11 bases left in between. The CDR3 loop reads CASSPSQGSGNTIYF. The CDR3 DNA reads TGTGCCAGCAGCCCATCGCAGGGCTCTGGAAACACCATATATTTT. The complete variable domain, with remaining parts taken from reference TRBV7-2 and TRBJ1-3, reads GAGVSQSPSNKVTEKGKDVELRCDPISGHTALYWYRQSLGQGLEFLIYFQGNSAPDKSGLPSDRFSAERTGGSVSTLTIQRTQQEDSAVYLCASSPSQGSGNTIYFGEGSWLTVV.

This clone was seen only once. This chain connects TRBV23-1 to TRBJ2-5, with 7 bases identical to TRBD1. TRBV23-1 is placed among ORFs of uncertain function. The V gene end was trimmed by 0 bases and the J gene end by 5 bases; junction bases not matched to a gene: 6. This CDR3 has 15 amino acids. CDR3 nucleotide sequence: TGCGCCAGCAGTCAATCGCGACAGGGCGGGGAGACCCAGTACTTC. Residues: CASSQSRQGGETQYF.

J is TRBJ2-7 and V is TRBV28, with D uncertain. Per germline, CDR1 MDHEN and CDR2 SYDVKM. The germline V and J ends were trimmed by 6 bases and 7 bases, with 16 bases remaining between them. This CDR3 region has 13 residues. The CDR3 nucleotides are TGTGCCAGCAGAAGATCCGACTCGGGTGAGCAGTACTTC. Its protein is CASRRSDSGEQYF.

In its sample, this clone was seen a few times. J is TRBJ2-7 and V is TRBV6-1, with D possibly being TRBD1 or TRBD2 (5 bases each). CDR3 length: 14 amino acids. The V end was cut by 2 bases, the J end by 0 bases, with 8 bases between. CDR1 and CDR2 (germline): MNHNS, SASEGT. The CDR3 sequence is CASSEWGISYEQYV. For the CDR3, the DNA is TGTGCCAGCAGTGAATGGGGGATCTCCTACGAGCAGTACGTC.

The CDR3 DNA is TGTGCCAGCACCGGATACGGCACAGAAAACTATGGCTACACCTTC. Protein sequence: CASTGYGTENYGYTF. This rearrangement joins TRBV7-2 to TRBJ1-2; unclear D gene. CDR1 SGHTA and CDR2 FQGNSA come from the germline V gene. CDR3 length: 15 amino acids. The ends were cut back, 7 bases at V and 2 bases at J, with 17 bases in the middle.

As DNA, the CDR3 is TGTGCCAGCAGCCAGGACGGATTAAACTATGGCTACACCTTC. This sequence encodes CASSQDGLNYGYTF. The J gene is TRBJ1-2, the V gene TRBV3-1 (or the pseudogene TRBV3-2); D is undetermined. Per the germline V gene, CDR1 is LGHDT and CDR2 is YNNKEL (reference sequence). V was shortened by 3 bases and J by 2 bases, with 10 bases between the two germline ends. The CDR3 is 14 amino acids.

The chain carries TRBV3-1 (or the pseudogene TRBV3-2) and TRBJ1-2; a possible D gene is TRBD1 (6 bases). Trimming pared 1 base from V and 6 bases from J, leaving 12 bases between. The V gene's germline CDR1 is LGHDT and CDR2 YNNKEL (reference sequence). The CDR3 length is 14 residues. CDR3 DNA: TGTGCCAGCAGCCAAGGTGTCAGGGGCCATGGCTACACCTTC. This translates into CASSQGVRGHGYTF.

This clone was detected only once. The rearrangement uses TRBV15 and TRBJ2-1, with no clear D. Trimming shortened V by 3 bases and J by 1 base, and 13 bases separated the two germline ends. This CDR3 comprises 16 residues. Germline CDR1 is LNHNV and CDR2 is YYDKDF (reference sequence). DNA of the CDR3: TGTGCCACCAGCAGGGGCCAAGCGAGGTCCTACAATGAGCAGTTCTTC. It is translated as CATSRGQARSYNEQFF. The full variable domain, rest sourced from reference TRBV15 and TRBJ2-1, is DAMVIQNPRYQVTQFGKPVTLSCSQTLNHNVMYWYQQKSSQAPKLLFHYYDKDFNNEADTPDNFQSRRPNTSFCFLDIRSPGLGDTAMYLCATSRGQARSYNEQFFGPGTRLTVL.

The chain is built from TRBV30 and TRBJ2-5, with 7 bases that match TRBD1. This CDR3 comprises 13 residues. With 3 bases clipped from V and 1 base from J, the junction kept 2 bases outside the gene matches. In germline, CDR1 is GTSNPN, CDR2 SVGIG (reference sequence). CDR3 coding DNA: TGTGCCTGGAGCCGGGACAGCCAAGAGACCCAGTACTTC. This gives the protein CAWSRDSQETQYF.

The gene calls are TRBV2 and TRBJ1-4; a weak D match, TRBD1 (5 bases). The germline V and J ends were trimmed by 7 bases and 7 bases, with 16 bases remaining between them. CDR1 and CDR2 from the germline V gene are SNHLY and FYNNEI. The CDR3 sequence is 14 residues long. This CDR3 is CASNRRFGGEKLFF. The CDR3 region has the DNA TGTGCCAGCAACCGACGCTTCGGGGGTGAAAAACTGTTTTTT.

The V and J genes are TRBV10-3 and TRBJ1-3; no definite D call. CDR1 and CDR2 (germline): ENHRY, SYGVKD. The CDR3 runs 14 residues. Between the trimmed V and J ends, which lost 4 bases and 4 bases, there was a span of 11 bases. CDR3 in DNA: TGTGCCATCAGTGGAGGATCGGGGGGAAACACCATATATTTT. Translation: CAISGGSGGNTIYF.

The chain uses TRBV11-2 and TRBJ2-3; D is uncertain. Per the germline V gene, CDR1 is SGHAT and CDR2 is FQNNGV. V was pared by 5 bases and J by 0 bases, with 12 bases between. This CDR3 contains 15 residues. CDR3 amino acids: CASSDLSNSTDTQYF. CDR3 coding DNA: TGTGCCAGCAGCGACCTCAGCAACAGCACAGATACGCAGTATTTT.

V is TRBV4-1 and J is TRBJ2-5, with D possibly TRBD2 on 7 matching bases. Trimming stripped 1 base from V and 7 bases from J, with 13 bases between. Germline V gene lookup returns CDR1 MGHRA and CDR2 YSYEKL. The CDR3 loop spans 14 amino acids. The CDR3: CASSQVAGEGTQYF. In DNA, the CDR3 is TGCGCCAGCAGCCAAGTTGCAGGGGAGGGGACCCAGTACTTC.

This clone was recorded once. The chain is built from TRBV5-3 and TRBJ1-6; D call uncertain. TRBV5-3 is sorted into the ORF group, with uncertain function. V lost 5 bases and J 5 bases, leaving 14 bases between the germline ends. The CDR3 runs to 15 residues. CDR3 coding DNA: TGTGCCAGAAGATTCGAGGTCCCTGATAATTCACCCCTCCACTTT. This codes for CARRFEVPDNSPLHF.

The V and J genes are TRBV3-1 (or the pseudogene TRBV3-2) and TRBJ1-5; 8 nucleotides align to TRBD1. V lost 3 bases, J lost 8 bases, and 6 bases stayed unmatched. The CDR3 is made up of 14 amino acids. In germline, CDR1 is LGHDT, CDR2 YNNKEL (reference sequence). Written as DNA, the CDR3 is TGTGCCAGCAGCCATAGACAGGGGTTGGAGCCCCAGCATTTT. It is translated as CASSHRQGLEPQHF.

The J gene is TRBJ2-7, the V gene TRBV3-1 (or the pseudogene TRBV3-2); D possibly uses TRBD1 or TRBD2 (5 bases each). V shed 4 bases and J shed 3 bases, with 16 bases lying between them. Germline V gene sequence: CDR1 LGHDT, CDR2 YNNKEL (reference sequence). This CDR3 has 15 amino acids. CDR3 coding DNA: TGTGCCAGCAGCCGGGGACCCTACCCCCGCTACGAGCAGTACGTC. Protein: CASSRGPYPRYEQYV.

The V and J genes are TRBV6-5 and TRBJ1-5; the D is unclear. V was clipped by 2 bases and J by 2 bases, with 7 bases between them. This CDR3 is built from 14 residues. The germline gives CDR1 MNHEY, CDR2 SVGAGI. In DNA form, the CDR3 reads TGTGCCAGCAGTTACAGGGTCGGCAATCAGCCCCAGCATTTT. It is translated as CASSYRVGNQPQHF.

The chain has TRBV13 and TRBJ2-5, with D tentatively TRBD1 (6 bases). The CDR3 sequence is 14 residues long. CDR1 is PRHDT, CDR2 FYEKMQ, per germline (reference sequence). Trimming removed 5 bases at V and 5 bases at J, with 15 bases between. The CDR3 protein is CASSGNRVTETQYF. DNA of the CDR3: TGTGCCAGCAGCGGAAACAGGGTTACGGAGACCCAGTACTTC.